A selection of T cell receptor beta chains follows, all from one sample in a study of OX40 agonist ivuxolimab in advanced cancers. TCRdb keeps only in-frame clones here, not all; method: immunoSEQ multiplex PCR. Of roughly 61,000 clones listed, 75% to 90% were seen once; the top ten hold around 3.2%. Source: CD4+ or CD8+ T cells sorted from blood, taken in a trial of the OX40 agonist ivuxolimab. The receptors were sampled from an adult with an advanced solid tumor such as melanoma, head and neck, liver or kidney cancer. CDR3s include the opening cysteine and the closing phenylalanine or tryptophan. A D gene is named only where the DNA matches it firmly. Some rows have no size entry. The others give once, few or many, or a class for an expanded clone.

j_gene: TRBJ2-2; abundance: once; v_gene: TRBV30; d_gene: TRBD2; CDR3nt: TGTGCCTCAAGCAGGTGGGAGGGCACCGGGGAGCTGTTTTTT; CDR3aa: CASSRWEGTGELFF
j_gene: TRBJ1-1; abundance: -; v_gene: TRBV15; d_gene: -; CDR3nt: TGTGCCACCAGCAGAACAACCCAGGAAGCTTTCTTT; CDR3aa: CATSRTTQEAFF
j_gene: TRBJ2-1; abundance: -; v_gene: TRBV2; d_gene: TRBD1; CDR3nt: TGTGCCAGCAGTCGAACTAACGGACAGGGGGCCCAAGCCACGGAGTTCTTC; CDR3aa: CASSRTNGQGAQATEFF
j_gene: TRBJ2-1; abundance: -; v_gene: TRBV30; d_gene: TRBD1; CDR3nt: TGTGCCTGGAGCGTCGGGACAGGGGCATATGAGCAGTTCTTC; CDR3aa: CAWSVGTGAYEQFF
j_gene: TRBJ1-2; abundance: -; v_gene: TRBV18; d_gene: TRBD1; CDR3nt: TGTGCCAGCTCACCCGGGACAGGGGTGGACTATGGCTACACCTTC; CDR3aa: CASSPGTGVDYGYTF
j_gene: TRBJ2-1; abundance: -; v_gene: TRBV7-8; d_gene: -; CDR3nt: TGTGCCAGCAGCTTAGACGGCCCAAGCTACAATGAGCAGTTCTTC; CDR3aa: CASSLDGPSYNEQFF
j_gene: TRBJ2-7; abundance: -; v_gene: TRBV2; d_gene: TRBD1; CDR3nt: TGTGCCAGCAGTGGGACAGGAACAGCCTACGAGCAGTACTTC; CDR3aa: CASSGTGTAYEQYF
j_gene: TRBJ2-1; abundance: -; v_gene: TRBV19; d_gene: TRBD1; CDR3nt: TGTGCCAGTAGTATTAACGGACAGGCTTACAATGAGCAGTTCTTC; CDR3aa: CASSINGQAYNEQFF
j_gene: TRBJ2-7; abundance: -; v_gene: TRBV6-1; d_gene: -; CDR3nt: TGTGCCAGCAGATGGGGCTACGAGCAGTACTTC; CDR3aa: CASRWGYEQYF
j_gene: TRBJ2-1; abundance: -; v_gene: TRBV27; d_gene: -; CDR3nt: TGTGCCAGCAGTTCCGGTAACTCCTACAATGAGCAGTTCTTC; CDR3aa: CASSSGNSYNEQFF
j_gene: TRBJ2-1; abundance: -; v_gene: TRBV11-2; d_gene: TRBD2; CDR3nt: TGTGCCAGCAGCTTACTAGCGGGAGTGTGGAATGAGCAGTTCTTC; CDR3aa: CASSLLAGVWNEQFF
j_gene: TRBJ2-7; abundance: -; v_gene: TRBV6-1; d_gene: TRBD2; CDR3nt: TGTGCCAGCCCCCCTAGGGAGGGCTCCTACGAGCAGTACTTC; CDR3aa: CASPPREGSYEQYF
j_gene: TRBJ1-1; abundance: -; v_gene: TRBV6-5; d_gene: TRBD1; CDR3nt: TGTGCCAGCAGTTACGGACAGGGGGCTGGCACTGAAGCTTTCTTT; CDR3aa: CASSYGQGAGTEAFF
j_gene: TRBJ2-7; abundance: -; v_gene: TRBV15; d_gene: -; CDR3nt: TGTGCCACTACAGACGGGAATACCTACGAGCAGTACTTC; CDR3aa: CATTDGNTYEQYF
j_gene: TRBJ1-2; abundance: -; v_gene: TRBV29-1; d_gene: -; CDR3nt: TGCAGCGCTGGAGGGGGATATGGCTACACCTTC; CDR3aa: CSAGGGYGYTF
j_gene: TRBJ1-2; abundance: -; v_gene: TRBV6-5; d_gene: -; CDR3nt: TGTGCCAGCAGTCATCACTATGGCTACACCTTC; CDR3aa: CASSHHYGYTF
j_gene: TRBJ2-7; abundance: -; v_gene: TRBV9; d_gene: TRBD2; CDR3nt: TGTGCCAGCAGCGTAGGATATTCTAGCGGGACCTACGAGCAGTACTTC; CDR3aa: CASSVGYSSGTYEQYF
j_gene: TRBJ1-5; abundance: -; v_gene: TRBV30; d_gene: -; CDR3nt: TGTGCCTGGAGTGTGTTGAAGCGCCTTCAGCCCCAGCATTTT; CDR3aa: CAWSVLKRLQPQHF
j_gene: TRBJ2-3; abundance: -; v_gene: TRBV30; d_gene: -; CDR3nt: TGTGCCTGGAAATGGAGAGGGAGCACAGATACGCAGTATTTT; CDR3aa: CAWKWRGSTDTQYF
j_gene: TRBJ2-1; abundance: -; v_gene: TRBV29-1; d_gene: -; CDR3nt: TGCAGCGTGAACCAAGGGGGGCCCTACAATGAGCAGTTCTTC; CDR3aa: CSVNQGGPYNEQFF
j_gene: TRBJ2-2; abundance: -; v_gene: TRBV5-1; d_gene: -; CDR3nt: TGCGCCAGCAGCTTGCTCGGGCCCAACACCGGGGAGCTGTTTTTT; CDR3aa: CASSLLGPNTGELFF
j_gene: TRBJ1-5; abundance: -; v_gene: TRBV5-4; d_gene: -; CDR3nt: TGTGCCAGCAGCTTGGGTGGGTTTCAGCCCCAGCATTTT; CDR3aa: CASSLGGFQPQHF
j_gene: TRBJ2-7; abundance: -; v_gene: TRBV7-9; d_gene: -; CDR3nt: TGTGCCAGCAGCCGGTCCGTGGCAGGCTCCTACGAGCAGTACTTC; CDR3aa: CASSRSVAGSYEQYF
j_gene: TRBJ2-5; abundance: -; v_gene: TRBV5-1; d_gene: -; CDR3nt: TGCGCCAGCAGCTTCTGGCCGCGAGAGACCCAGTACTTC; CDR3aa: CASSFWPRETQYF
j_gene: TRBJ1-6; abundance: -; v_gene: TRBV6-5; d_gene: TRBD1; CDR3nt: TGTGCCGGCCGACAGGGGGCCTATCATAATTCACCCCTCCACTTT; CDR3aa: CAGRQGAYHNSPLHF
j_gene: TRBJ2-7; abundance: -; v_gene: TRBV19; d_gene: -; CDR3nt: TGTGCCAGTAGTATTAGGGGATTTCTCGACGAGCAGTACTTC; CDR3aa: CASSIRGFLDEQYF
j_gene: TRBJ2-7; abundance: once; v_gene: TRBV7-3; d_gene: -; CDR3nt: TGTGCCAGCAGCAGAGGGTTTCAGTACGAGCAGTACTTC; CDR3aa: CASSRGFQYEQYF
j_gene: TRBJ2-2; abundance: -; v_gene: TRBV7-9; d_gene: -; CDR3nt: TGTGCCAGCAGCCAGCTCCAAGCGAACACCGGGGAGCTGTTTTTT; CDR3aa: CASSQLQANTGELFF
j_gene: TRBJ1-6; abundance: -; v_gene: TRBV5-1; d_gene: TRBD1; CDR3nt: TGCGCCAGCAGCTTAGTACAGGGGAATTCACCCCTCCACTTT; CDR3aa: CASSLVQGNSPLHF
j_gene: TRBJ1-5; abundance: -; v_gene: TRBV7-2; d_gene: -; CDR3nt: TGTGCCAGCAGCTATAGCAATCAGCCCCAGCATTTT; CDR3aa: CASSYSNQPQHF
j_gene: TRBJ2-3; abundance: -; v_gene: TRBV18; d_gene: -; CDR3nt: TGTGCCAGCTCACCACCGAGGGGGACCACAGATACGCAGTATTTT; CDR3aa: CASSPPRGTTDTQYF
j_gene: TRBJ1-1; abundance: few; v_gene: TRBV5-1; d_gene: -; CDR3nt: TGCGCCAGCACCGAAAGGGAACAAATGAACACTGAAGCTTTCTTT; CDR3aa: CASTEREQMNTEAFF
j_gene: TRBJ2-7; abundance: -; v_gene: TRBV5-1; d_gene: TRBD2; CDR3nt: TGCGCCAGCACCCTAGGGACTAGCGGGAGTGGCGAGCAGTACTTC; CDR3aa: CASTLGTSGSGEQYF
j_gene: TRBJ2-5; abundance: -; v_gene: TRBV7-9; d_gene: -; CDR3nt: TGTGCCAGCAGCCCCGTGGAGACCCAGTACTTC; CDR3aa: CASSPVETQYF
j_gene: TRBJ2-1; abundance: -; v_gene: TRBV7-2; d_gene: TRBD2; CDR3nt: TGTGCCAGCAGCCTCGGGACTAGCGGGAGAACCGATGAGCAGTTCTTC; CDR3aa: CASSLGTSGRTDEQFF
j_gene: TRBJ1-4; abundance: -; v_gene: TRBV6-6; d_gene: -; CDR3nt: TGTGCCAGCAGTTACTCCGGACAGAATGAAAAACTGTTTTTT; CDR3aa: CASSYSGQNEKLFF
j_gene: TRBJ2-6; abundance: -; v_gene: TRBV30; d_gene: -; CDR3nt: TGTGCCTGGAATGGGCAACACAGCTCTGGGGCCAACGTCCTGACTTTC; CDR3aa: CAWNGQHSSGANVLTF